Presented here are 30 T cell receptor beta chains from one specimen sequenced in a study of blood T cells in healthy people across ages. Using a J-beta primer mix together with a sample-barcoded 5' primer, a second PCR was run for about 6 to 12 cycles. Each CDR3 protein gets one entry after TCRdb re-called the 5' RACE reads with MiXCR. The data contain roughly 1.5 million distinct CDR3 sequences, roughly 43% of them singletons. Sequencing input: blood. These receptors originate from a woman aged 18-30 years in good health.

This chain joins TRBV29-1 and TRBJ1-2, with 7 bases aligning to TRBD1. Germline assignment: CDR1 SQVTM and CDR2 ANQGSEA. The CDR3 runs to 13 residues. The ends lost 7 bases at V and 8 bases at J; junction bases unmatched: 13. The CDR3 is CSGGQPAQGGYTF. The CDR3 nucleotides are TGCAGCGGGGGACAGCCCGCCCAGGGCGGCTACACCTTC.

The chain uses TRBV7-2 and TRBJ1-6; 7 bases line up with TRBD1. V dropped 4 bases and J dropped 3; count of bases not matched to a gene: 6. CDR1 and CDR2 (germline): SGHTA, FQGNSA. CDR3 length: 16 residues. The CDR3 here is CASSSRQGHYNSPLHF. CDR3 coding DNA: TGTGCCAGCAGCTCCCGACAGGGCCACTATAATTCACCCCTCCACTTT.

The V call is TRBV20-1, the J call TRBJ2-2, with D possibly TRBD2 on 6 matching bases. V lost 7 bases and J lost 0, with 12 bases in between. Looked up from germline, CDR1 is DFQATT and CDR2 is SNEGSKA (reference sequence). The CDR3 is 14 amino acids. The CDR3 region is CSGRGGTNTGELFF. The CDR3, as DNA: TGCAGTGGGAGGGGCGGGACGAACACCGGGGAGCTGTTTTTT.

The V call is TRBV20-1, the J call TRBJ2-7, with D unresolved. The CDR3 contains 13 residues. Germline CDR1 DFQATT, CDR2 SNEGSKA (reference sequence). The V end was cut by 1 base, the J end by 3 bases, with 10 bases between. CDR3 nucleotide sequence: TGCAGTGCTAGAGGCAGCGAGAACTACGAGCAGTACTTC. Protein product: CSARGSENYEQYF.

This clonotype has a handful of counts. The chain carries TRBV27 and TRBJ2-7; D gene uncertain. The CDR3 extends over 14 amino acids. Germline-derived CDR1 and CDR2 are MNHEY and SMNVEV (reference sequence). With 4 bases removed from V and 0 bases from J, the gap between germline ends came to 10 bases. The CDR3 DNA follows: TGTGCCAGCAGTTGGTATGGGCCCTCCTACGAGCAGTACTTC. Translated, it gives CASSWYGPSYEQYF.

For the CDR3, the DNA is TGTGCCAGCAGATCCTCAGGGGGCACTGAAGCTTTCTTT. It specifies CASRSSGGTEAFF. The V and J genes are TRBV27 and TRBJ1-1; 7 bases line up with TRBD1. This CDR3 region has 13 residues. Losses at the gene ends were 6 bases for V and 4 bases for J; bases not matched to a gene: 5. From germline, CDR1 is MNHEY and CDR2 SMNVEV (reference sequence).

This clonotype was seen at least ten times. The chain joins TRBV2 to TRBJ2-7; TRBD2 agrees at 8 bases. CDR1 is SNHLY and CDR2 is FYNNEI in the germline V gene. Unmatched junction bases numbered 7, after V lost 4 bases and J lost 2 bases. This CDR3 is 15 amino acids long. The DNA of the CDR3 is TGTGCCAGCAGTGGAGTAGCGGGGATGACCTACGAGCAGTACTTC. Its translation: CASSGVAGMTYEQYF.

The V call is TRBV28, the J call TRBJ2-5; 7 bases align to TRBD1. The CDR3 length is 11 residues. The germline gives CDR1 MDHEN, CDR2 SYDVKM. After removal of 5 bases from V and 10 bases from J, the junction contained 4 bases not matched to a gene. This chain's CDR3 is CASSDGQDQYF. CDR3 sequence (DNA): TGTGCCAGCAGTGATGGACAGGACCAGTACTTC.

The V and J genes are TRBV5-1 and TRBJ2-1; D might be TRBD2 (6 bases). The CDR3 is 15 residues long. Germline CDR1 is SGHRS and CDR2 is YFSETQ. V was trimmed by 0 bases and J by 2 bases, leaving 9 bases between them. Here the CDR3 DNA reads TGCGCCAGCAGCTTGGGGAGGGTAACCTACAATGAGCAGTTCTTC. Protein: CASSLGRVTYNEQFF.

This chain links TRBV13 with TRBJ2-5, with a weak D call TRBD2 (5 bases). The germline gives CDR1 PRHDT, CDR2 FYEKMQ (reference sequence). Deletions cut 5 bases from V and 5 bases from J, with 18 bases between. The CDR3 is made up of 15 amino acids. This CDR3 reads CASSPQPLGSETQYF. The CDR3 nucleotides are TGTGCCAGCAGCCCTCAACCACTAGGATCGGAGACCCAGTACTTC.

This chain links TRBV7-2 with TRBJ1-1; the match to TRBD1 covers 12 bases. The CDR3 loop spans 17 amino acids. The ends lost 5 bases at V and 1 base at J; junction bases unmatched: 8. From germline, CDR1 is SGHTA and CDR2 FQGNSA. The CDR3 is CASSPRGTGGWNTEAFF. The CDR3 coding sequence is TGTGCCAGCAGCCCAAGGGGGACAGGGGGCTGGAACACTGAAGCTTTCTTT. The complete variable domain, with remaining parts taken from reference TRBV7-2 and TRBJ1-1, reads GAGVSQSPSNKVTEKGKDVELRCDPISGHTALYWYRQSLGQGLEFLIYFQGNSAPDKSGLPSDRFSAERTGGSVSTLTIQRTQQEDSAVYLCASSPRGTGGWNTEAFFGQGTRLTVV.

This clonotype was observed a handful of times. Here the CDR3 DNA reads TGTGCCAGCAGTTTCTCGGACAGGAGCACCGGGGAGCTGTTTTTT. Translating it yields CASSFSDRSTGELFF. The chain joins TRBV6-6 to TRBJ2-2; 7 positions agree with TRBD1. Germline V gives CDR1 MNHNY, CDR2 SVGAGI (reference sequence). The trim removed 4 bases at V and 4 bases at J, leaving 6 bases unmatched. This CDR3 has 15 residues.

This clonotype was picked up a small number of times. The chain is built from TRBV7-6 and TRBJ2-3; TRBD2 agrees at 12 bases. Germline V gene data show CDR1 as SGHVS and CDR2 as FNYEAQ. The CDR3 runs 17 residues. V lost 5 bases, J lost 3 bases, and 9 bases stayed unmatched. The CDR3 coding sequence is TGTGCCAGCAGCATCCTCCCACTAGCGGGAGGAACAGATACGCAGTATTTT. Translating it yields CASSILPLAGGTDTQYF.

V usage is TRBV20-1 and J usage is TRBJ2-7, with 9 bases matching TRBD1. From germline, CDR1 is DFQATT and CDR2 SNEGSKA (reference sequence). This CDR3 region has 14 residues. V lost 2 bases to trimming and J lost 5 bases; unmatched junction nucleotides: 7. DNA of the CDR3: TGCAGTGCTAGATCAGACAGGGGGTACGACGAGCAGTACTTC. It yields the protein CSARSDRGYDEQYF.

There are a few counts of this clonotype. The V gene is TRBV12-3 or TRBV12-4, the J gene TRBJ2-1; the D is unclear. Trimming took 5 bases from V and 9 from J, leaving 17 bases between them. The CDR3 contains 14 residues. This chain's CDR3 is CASSPPPLEFEQFF. The CDR3 DNA sequence: TGTGCCAGCAGTCCGCCCCCTTTAGAATTTGAGCAGTTCTTC.

V gene TRBV7-2 combines with J gene TRBJ2-4; 7 nucleotides align to TRBD2. The J call may be incorrect, as the DNA end agrees better with TRBJ2-7. This CDR3 is built from 14 residues. CDR1 is SGHTA and CDR2 is FQGNSA in the germline V gene. In nucleotides, the CDR3 is TGTGCCAGCAGCTTAGTCGGGACTAATTTCGAGCAGTACTTC. Protein: CASSLVGTNFEQYF.

This clonotype was counted only a few times. This chain links TRBV6-1 with TRBJ1-5; maybe TRBD1 (5 bases). The germline gives CDR1 MNHNS, CDR2 SASEGT. Trimming left V 7 bases short and J 0 bases short, with 28 bases between. The CDR3 spans 20 residues. CDR3 region: CASTDPLLGWGKVSNQPQHF. DNA for the CDR3: TGTGCCAGCACCGACCCCCTCCTGGGGTGGGGGAAAGTTAGCAATCAGCCCCAGCATTTT.

This chain connects TRBV20-1 to TRBJ2-3; 13 bases align to TRBD2. Germline trimming cut 6 bases from V and 4 bases from J; bases unmatched to any gene: 10. Germline V gene lookup returns CDR1 DFQATT and CDR2 SNEGSKA (reference sequence). CDR3 length: 16 amino acids. Here the CDR3 DNA reads TGCAGTGCACCCAATGGACTAGCGGGAGTATCAGATACGCAGTATTTT. Translating it yields CSAPNGLAGVSDTQYF.

This clonotype was seen a handful of times. CDR3 DNA sequence: TGTGCCAGCAGCCGGACCTGGGGACTCTACGAGCAGTACTTC. It is translated as CASSRTWGLYEQYF. V and J are TRBV7-2 and TRBJ2-7; D is perhaps TRBD2 (6 bases). The CDR3 has 14 amino acids. The germline gives CDR1 SGHTA, CDR2 FQGNSA. The V and J ends lost 5 bases and 3 bases respectively, with 14 bases between them.

CDR3: CASSSPTEVSYNEQFF. The CDR3 nucleotides read TGTGCCAGCAGCTCCCCGACAGAGGTCTCCTACAATGAGCAGTTCTTC. The V and J genes are TRBV11-2 and TRBJ2-1; possibly TRBD1 for D (5 bases). The CDR3 is 16 residues long. The germline gives CDR1 SGHAT, CDR2 FQNNGV. V gave up 4 bases and J gave up 0 bases, with 13 bases separating them.

This clonotype is a singleton in its sample. V and J are TRBV30 and TRBJ2-1; the D is unclear. Deletions cut 4 bases from V and 7 bases from J, with 11 bases between. The germline gives CDR1 GTSNPN, CDR2 SVGIG (reference sequence). The CDR3 is 12 amino acids. The CDR3 DNA reads TGTGCCTGGATCCCCGCGATAAATGAGCAGTTCTTC. This encodes CAWIPAINEQFF. The full variable domain, completed using reference TRBV30 and TRBJ2-1, is SQTIHQWPATLVQPVGSPLSLECTVEGTSNPNLYWYRQAAGRGLQLLFYSVGIGQISSEVPQNLSASRPQDRQFILSSKKLLLSDSGFYLCAWIPAINEQFFGPGTRLTVL.

CDR3: CASSLDPVSGYTF. CDR3 DNA: TGTGCCAGCAGCCTAGACCCGGTTTCTGGCTACACCTTC. The chain uses TRBV3-1 and TRBJ1-2; D unclear. Germline loops: CDR1 LGHDT, CDR2 YNNKEL (reference sequence). The CDR3 totals 13 residues. V shed 4 bases and J shed 7 bases, with 13 bases lying between them. Full variable domain (rest looked up from reference TRBV3-1 and TRBJ1-2): DTAVSQTPKYLVTQMGNDKSIKCEQNLGHDTMYWYKQDSKKFLKIMFSYNNKELIINETVPNRFSPKSPDKAHLNLHINSLELGDSAVYFCASSLDPVSGYTFGSGTRLTVV.

This clonotype was counted only a few times. The chain recombines TRBV10-3 with TRBJ2-4; TRBD1 matches 11 bases. Germline V gene data show CDR1 as ENHRY and CDR2 as SYGVKD. This CDR3 spans 16 amino acids. The J segment lost 6 bases and the V segment lost 3 bases, leaving 7 bases of the junction unmatched. The CDR3 sequence is CAISEGGTGGINIQYF. Here the CDR3 DNA reads TGTGCCATCAGTGAAGGGGGGACAGGGGGGATAAACATTCAGTACTTC.

Note on this clonotype: Given a much more abundant clone one base away, this may be a read error. The CDR3 DNA follows: TGTGCCACCTCTGTAAGGGCTAGCGGGAGAAAGAATGAGCAGTTCTTC. It encodes CATSVRASGRKNEQFF. The chain employs TRBV7-3 and TRBJ2-1; 10 nucleotides align to TRBD2. After removal of 10 bases from V and 7 bases from J, the junction contained 16 bases not matched to a gene. The CDR3 extends over 16 amino acids. CDR1 and CDR2 (germline): SGHTA, FQGTGA. Supplemented by reference TRBV7-3 and TRBJ2-1, the full variable domain reads GAGVSQTPSNKVTEKGKYVELRCDPISGHTALYWYRQSLGQGPEFLIYFQGTGAADDSGLPNDRFFAVRPEGSVSTLKIQRTERGDSAVYLCATSVRASGRKNEQFFGPGTRLTVL.

The rearrangement uses TRBV9 and TRBJ2-1, with 8 bases identical to TRBD2. The CDR3 runs 16 residues. The V and J ends lost 4 bases and 2 bases, in that order; junction bases with no gene match: 8. The germline V gene has CDR1 SGDLS and CDR2 YYNGEE. Here the CDR3 reads CASSSFGTSAYNEQFF. DNA of the CDR3: TGTGCCAGCAGCTCTTTTGGGACTAGTGCCTACAATGAGCAGTTCTTC.

This clonotype was observed once. The chain combines TRBV20-1 with TRBJ2-7, with 11 nucleotides matching TRBD2. The V and J ends lost 5 bases and 7 bases, in that order; junction bases with no gene match: 13. The CDR3 consists of 15 residues. Germline V gene lookup returns CDR1 DFQATT and CDR2 SNEGSKA (reference sequence). The CDR3 DNA sequence: TGCAGTGCTGGAACTAGCGGGAGCTCCTACAATGAGCAGTACTTC. This codes for CSAGTSGSSYNEQYF.

This clonotype came up a few times. The rearrangement links TRBV27 to TRBJ1-1; D may be TRBD1 (6 bases). CDR1 is MNHEY, CDR2 SMNVEV, per germline (reference sequence). The CDR3 covers 15 residues. Trimming took off 3 bases at V and 0 bases at J, with 11 bases between the two ends. CDR3 sequence (DNA): TGTGCCAGCAGTTTCACCGGGACAATGAACACTGAAGCTTTCTTT. Translation gives CASSFTGTMNTEAFF.

The chain has TRBV12-3 or TRBV12-4 and TRBJ1-2; 7 nucleotides align to TRBD1. J was trimmed by 5 bases and V by 5 bases; bases with no gene match: 11. The CDR3 spans 15 residues. In DNA form, the CDR3 reads TGTGCCAGCAGTGTTAGTCTGACAGGGCAATATGGCTACACCTTC. It translates to CASSVSLTGQYGYTF.

In DNA form, the CDR3 reads TGTGCCAGCAACTCTCCAAACACTGAAGCTTTCTTT. Amino acids: CASNSPNTEAFF. V and J are TRBV7-2 and TRBJ1-1; no clear D. Germline-derived CDR1 and CDR2 are SGHTA and FQGNSA. V was clipped by 7 bases and J by 2 bases, with 8 bases between them. The CDR3 is 12 amino acids.

The rearrangement uses TRBV29-1 and TRBJ1-4; D unclear. The CDR3 covers 13 residues. The V end lost 1 base, the J end lost 6 bases, and 9 bases lay between the germline ends. Germline CDR1 is SQVTM and CDR2 is ANQGSEA. The CDR3 region has the DNA TGCAGCGTTGAAGGGAGGGAAGATGAAAAACTGTTTTTT. Amino acid sequence: CSVEGREDEKLFF.